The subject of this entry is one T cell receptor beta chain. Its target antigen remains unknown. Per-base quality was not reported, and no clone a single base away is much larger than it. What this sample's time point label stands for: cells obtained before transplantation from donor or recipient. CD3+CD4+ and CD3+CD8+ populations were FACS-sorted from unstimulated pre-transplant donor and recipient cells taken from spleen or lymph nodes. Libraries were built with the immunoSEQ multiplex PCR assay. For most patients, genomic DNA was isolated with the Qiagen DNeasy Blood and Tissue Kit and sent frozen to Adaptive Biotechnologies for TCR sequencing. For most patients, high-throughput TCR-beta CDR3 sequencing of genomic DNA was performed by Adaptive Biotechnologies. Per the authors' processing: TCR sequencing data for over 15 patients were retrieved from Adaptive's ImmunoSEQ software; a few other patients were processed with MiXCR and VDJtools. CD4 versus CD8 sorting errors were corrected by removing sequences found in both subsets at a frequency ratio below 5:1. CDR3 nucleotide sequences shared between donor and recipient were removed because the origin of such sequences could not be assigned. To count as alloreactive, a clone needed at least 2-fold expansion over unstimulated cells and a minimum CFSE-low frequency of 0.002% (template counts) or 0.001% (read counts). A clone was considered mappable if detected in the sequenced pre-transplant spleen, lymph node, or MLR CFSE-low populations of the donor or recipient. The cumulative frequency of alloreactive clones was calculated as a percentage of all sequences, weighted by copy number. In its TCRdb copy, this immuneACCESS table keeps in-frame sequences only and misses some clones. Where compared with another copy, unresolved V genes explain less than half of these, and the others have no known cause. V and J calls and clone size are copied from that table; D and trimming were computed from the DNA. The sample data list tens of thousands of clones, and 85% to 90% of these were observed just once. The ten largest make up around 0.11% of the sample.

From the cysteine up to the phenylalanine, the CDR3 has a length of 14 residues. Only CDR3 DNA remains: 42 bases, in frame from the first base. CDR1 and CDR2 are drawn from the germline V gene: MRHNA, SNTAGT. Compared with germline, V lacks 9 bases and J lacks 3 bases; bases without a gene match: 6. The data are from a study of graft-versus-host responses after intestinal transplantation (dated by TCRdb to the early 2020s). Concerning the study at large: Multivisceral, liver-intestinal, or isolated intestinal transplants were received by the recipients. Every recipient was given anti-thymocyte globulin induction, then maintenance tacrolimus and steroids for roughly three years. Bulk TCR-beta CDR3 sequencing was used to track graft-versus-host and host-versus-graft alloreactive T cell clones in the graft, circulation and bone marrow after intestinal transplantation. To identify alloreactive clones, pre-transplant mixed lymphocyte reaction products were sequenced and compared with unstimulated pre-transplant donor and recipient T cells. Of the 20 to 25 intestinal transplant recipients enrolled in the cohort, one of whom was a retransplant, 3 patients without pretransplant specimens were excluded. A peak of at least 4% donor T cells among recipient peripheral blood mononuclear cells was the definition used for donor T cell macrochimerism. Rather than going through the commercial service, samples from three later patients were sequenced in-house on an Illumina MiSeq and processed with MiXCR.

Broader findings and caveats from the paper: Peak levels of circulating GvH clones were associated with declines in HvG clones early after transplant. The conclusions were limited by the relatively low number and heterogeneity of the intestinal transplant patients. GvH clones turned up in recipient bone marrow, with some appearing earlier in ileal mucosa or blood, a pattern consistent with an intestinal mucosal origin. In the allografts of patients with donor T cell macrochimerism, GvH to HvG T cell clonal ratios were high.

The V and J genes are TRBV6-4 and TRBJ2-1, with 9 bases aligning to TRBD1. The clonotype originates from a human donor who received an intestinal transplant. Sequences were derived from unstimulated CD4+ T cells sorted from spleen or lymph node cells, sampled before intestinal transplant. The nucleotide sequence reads TGTGCCAGACCCTACAGGGGGCTCTACAATGAGCAGTTCTTC. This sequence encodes CARPYRGLYNEQFF.